A single sample is the source of the 2 T cell receptor beta chains below, sequenced in a study of read filtering for tumor transcriptome and immune sequencing. This library used approximately 390 ng RNA and molecular barcoded adaptors spanning alpha/delta and beta/gamma chains. TCRdb re-analysed the reads in MiXCR, keeping a single row per CDR3 protein. This table has tens of thousands of distinct CDR3 sequences, 20% to 25% appearing once. The sequenced material came from a population of CD138-negative cells sorted from bone marrow. These receptors came from a donor at least 40 years old with multiple myeloma.

As for this clonotype: This may be a read error, as it is one base from a much larger clone. The chain employs TRBV6-5 and TRBJ2-7; tentative D call: TRBD2 (6 bases). Deletions cut 6 bases from V and 1 base from J, with 25 bases between. This CDR3 is built from 18 residues. From germline, CDR1 is MNHEY and CDR2 SVGAGI. The CDR3: CASRPTPGSSGKSYEQYF. The CDR3 coding sequence is TGTGCCAGCAGGCCCACCCCCGGCAGTAGCGGTAAATCCTACGAGCAGTACTTC.

Concerning this clonotype: A read error may be the cause here, since a much bigger clone is one base away. Without the conserved terminal phenylalanine or tryptophan, this CDR3 likely stems from a read error. The chain couples TRBV7-8 to TRBJ2-7; D unresolved. Germline CDR1 reads SGHVS; CDR2 reads FQNEAQ. V was shortened by 2 bases and J by 5 bases, with 10 bases between the two germline ends. The CDR3 sequence is 13 residues long. CDR3 sequence reads: CASSLIRQDEQYL. The CDR3 DNA sequence: TGTGCCAGCAGCTTAATCCGGCAAGACGAGCAGTACCTC.